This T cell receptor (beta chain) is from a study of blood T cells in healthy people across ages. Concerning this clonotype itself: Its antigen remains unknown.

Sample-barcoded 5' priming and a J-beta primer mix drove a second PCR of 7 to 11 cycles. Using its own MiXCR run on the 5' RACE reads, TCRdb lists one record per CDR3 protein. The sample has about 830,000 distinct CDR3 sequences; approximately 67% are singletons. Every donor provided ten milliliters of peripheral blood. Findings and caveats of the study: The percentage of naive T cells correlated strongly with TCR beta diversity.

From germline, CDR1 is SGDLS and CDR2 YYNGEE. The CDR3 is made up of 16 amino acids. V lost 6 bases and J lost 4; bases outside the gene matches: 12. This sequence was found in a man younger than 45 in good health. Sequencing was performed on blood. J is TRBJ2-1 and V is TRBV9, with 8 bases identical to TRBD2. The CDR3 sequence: CASTPRGTSPYNEQFF. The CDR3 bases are TGTGCCAGCACCCCGAGGGGGACTAGTCCTTACAATGAGCAGTTCTTC.